Presented here are 22 T cell receptor beta chains from one specimen sequenced in a study of T cells in Graves' hyperthyroidism and ophthalmopathy. RNA transcripts were the template for amplifying TCR beta CDR3 regions. Using the HTBI primer set, a first-round RT-PCR was run on the TCR CDR3. Each CDR3 protein gets one entry after TCRdb re-called the multiplex PCR reads with MiXCR. The repertoire holds some 440,000 distinct CDR3 sequences, around 16% seen once, with roughly an eighth in the top ten. Sequences were obtained from blood. The receptors were gathered from a woman between 18 and 29 years old with Graves' hyperthyroidism.

This clonotype was detected ten times or more. The chain has TRBV5-1 and TRBJ1-5, with D possibly being TRBD1 (6 bases). This CDR3 has 13 residues. V lost 0 bases and J 6 bases, leaving 7 bases between the germline ends. Germline V gene data show CDR1 as SGHRS and CDR2 as YFSETQ. The CDR3 DNA reads TGCGCCAGCAGCTTGGCCAGGGGTCAGCCCCAGCATTTT. Protein: CASSLARGQPQHF.

A few counts support this clonotype. CDR3 amino acids: CASSLGSNSYEQYF. The CDR3 DNA reads as TGTGCCAGCAGCTTAGGGTCAAACTCCTACGAGCAGTACTTC. This chain links TRBV13 with TRBJ2-7; no clear D. The germline V and J ends were trimmed by 0 bases and 0 bases, with 6 bases remaining between them. The CDR3 covers 14 residues. Germline-derived CDR1 and CDR2 are PRHDT and FYEKMQ (reference sequence).

This clonotype was counted a few times. The rearrangement uses TRBV14 and TRBJ2-1; no definite D call. Looked up from germline, CDR1 is SGHDN and CDR2 is FVKESK. V lost 1 base to trimming and J lost 8 bases, with 18 bases between them. This CDR3 has 16 amino acids. CDR3 region: CASSQVDRFDRYEQFF. Here the CDR3 DNA reads TGTGCCAGCAGCCAAGTCGACCGGTTCGATAGGTATGAGCAGTTCTTC.

This clonotype was counted at least ten times. The CDR3 coding sequence is TGTGCCAGCAGTTCTCGTGCGGGAAATCTTCATGAGCAGTTCTTC. The encoded protein is CASSSRAGNLHEQFF. This chain connects TRBV12-3 or TRBV12-4 to TRBJ2-1, with a possible D match to TRBD2 (6 bases). V lost 4 bases and J lost 8, with 18 bases in between. The CDR3 spans 15 residues.

The V and J genes are TRBV11-2 and TRBJ1-1; D gene ambiguous. Germline CDR1 and CDR2: SGHAT and FQNNGV. The CDR3 is 15 amino acids. V was shortened by 5 bases and J by 1 base, with 14 bases between the two germline ends. This chain's CDR3 is CASSLQPTSNTEAFF. Here the CDR3 DNA reads TGTGCCAGCAGCCTACAACCCACCTCGAACACTGAAGCTTTCTTT.

This clonotype has at least ten counts. The V and J genes are TRBV28 and TRBJ2-1; tentatively, D is TRBD1 (5 bases). Germline V CDR1 and CDR2: MDHEN, SYDVKM. The CDR3 has 15 amino acids. Trimming took 5 bases from V and 4 from J, leaving 15 bases between them. The CDR3 DNA is TGTGCCAGCAGTCCAAGCTGGACACCGTACAATGAGCAGTTCTTC. This encodes CASSPSWTPYNEQFF.

This clonotype occurred a few times. V is TRBV7-9 and J is TRBJ2-1; 10 nucleotides align to TRBD2. The CDR3 is 18 amino acids. Germline V gives CDR1 SEHNR, CDR2 FQNEAQ (reference sequence). Germline trimming cut 5 bases from V and 8 bases from J; bases unmatched to any gene: 18. The CDR3 DNA reads TGTGCCAGCAGCCCAGCTTGGGGTAGCGGGAGGTTTATAGATGAGCAGTTCTTC. Residues: CASSPAWGSGRFIDEQFF.

This clonotype was recorded many times. CDR3 in amino acids: CASSFSVHTEAFF. The CDR3 nucleotides read TGTGCCAGCAGTTTTTCGGTGCACACTGAAGCTTTCTTT. The genes are TRBV12-3 or TRBV12-4 and TRBJ1-1; D gene unclear. V lost 3 bases and J lost 3, with 8 bases in between. There are 13 residues in the CDR3.

This clonotype was counted at least ten times. This chain connects TRBV12-3 or TRBV12-4 to TRBJ1-1; D is undetermined. This CDR3 has 14 amino acids. With 3 bases removed from V and 5 bases from J, the gap between germline ends came to 13 bases. In nucleotides, the CDR3 is TGTGCCAGCAGTTTCCCGGGGTTTTTTACTGAAGCTTTCTTT. Protein: CASSFPGFFTEAFF.

This clonotype was picked up a small number of times. This CDR3 is CASSSKGTGNTIYF. CDR3 DNA: TGTGCCAGCAGCTCAAAGGGGACTGGAAACACCATATATTTT. The chain joins TRBV6-1 to TRBJ1-3, with a possible D match to TRBD1 (5 bases). The CDR3 contains 14 residues. Germline CDR1 is MNHNS and CDR2 is SASEGT. Between the trimmed V and J ends, which lost 6 bases and 2 bases, there was a span of 11 bases.

At least ten counts were recorded for this clonotype. This sequence joins TRBV28 and TRBJ2-5; no clear D. This CDR3 region has 12 residues. V lost 6 bases and J lost 4, with 9 bases in between. Germline CDR1 reads MDHEN; CDR2 reads SYDVKM. The CDR3 DNA sequence: TGTGCCAGCAGCATTAGGCGAGAGACCCAGTACTTC. Its translation is CASSIRRETQYF.

This clonotype was picked up many times. V is TRBV7-3 and J is TRBJ2-7; D not resolved. Germline-derived CDR1 and CDR2 are SGHTA and FQGTGA. V lost 5 bases and J 12 bases, leaving 20 bases between the germline ends. This CDR3 contains 13 residues. The DNA of the CDR3 is TGTGCCAGCAGCCCAGTAGACGGTACGAGTATGTACTTC. As protein: CASSPVDGTSMYF.

This clonotype was seen a handful of times. The rearrangement uses TRBV10-3 and TRBJ2-1; 9 nucleotides line up with TRBD2. The germline V gene has CDR1 ENHRY and CDR2 SYGVKD. The trim removed 3 bases at V and 0 bases at J, leaving 3 bases unmatched. The CDR3 covers 16 residues. This CDR3 reads CAISEPSGTSYNEQFF. DNA of the CDR3: TGTGCCATCAGTGAACCTAGCGGGACCTCCTACAATGAGCAGTTCTTC.

This clonotype was counted between two and nine times. CDR3 in amino acids: CASSIIHRVAQPQHF. In DNA form, the CDR3 reads TGTGCCAGTAGTATAATACATCGGGTGGCTCAGCCCCAGCATTTT. The chain combines TRBV19 with TRBJ1-5; no clear D. Trimming pared 2 bases from V and 6 bases from J, leaving 14 bases between. Germline V CDR1 and CDR2: LNHDA, SQIVND (reference sequence). The CDR3 totals 15 residues.

In this sample, this clonotype turned up a few times. The rearrangement joins TRBV12-3 or TRBV12-4 to TRBJ1-5; tentative D call: TRBD1 (5 bases). The CDR3 length is 14 residues. V was clipped by 8 bases and J by 1 base, with 12 bases between them. CDR3 DNA sequence: TGTGCCAGCTACCTTGGGGGGAGCAATCAGCCCCAGCATTTT. It specifies CASYLGGSNQPQHF.

This clonotype was seen ten or more times. V is TRBV15 and J is TRBJ2-2; TRBD2 aligns across 13 bases. J gave up 5 bases and V 4 bases, and 10 bases lay outside the gene matches. The CDR3 length is 18 residues. From germline, CDR1 is LNHNV and CDR2 YYDKDF (reference sequence). As DNA, the CDR3 is TGTGCCACCAGCATCGGACTAGCGGGAGTGGGGGATACCGGGGAGCTGTTTTTT. As protein: CATSIGLAGVGDTGELFF.

This clonotype appeared a few times. V gene TRBV4-3 combines with J gene TRBJ1-2, with D tentatively TRBD1 (5 bases). The germline gives CDR1 LGHNA, CDR2 YSLEER. This CDR3 comprises 16 residues. The V end was cut by 4 bases, the J end by 4 bases, with 19 bases between. CDR3 amino acids: CASSRGLREPFYGYTF. The CDR3 DNA is TGCGCCAGCAGCCGAGGACTCAGGGAACCTTTCTATGGCTACACCTTC.

The chain carries TRBV19 and TRBJ2-6; no reliable D call. Trimming removed 2 bases at V and 1 base at J, with 3 bases between. CDR3 length: 14 residues. The V gene's germline CDR1 is LNHDA and CDR2 SQIVND (reference sequence). The CDR3 sequence is CASSIPSGANVLTF. CDR3 sequence (DNA): TGTGCCAGTAGTATACCATCTGGGGCCAACGTCCTGACTTTC.

This clonotype was counted only a few times. The chain carries TRBV20-1 and TRBJ1-3; 8 bases are a match to TRBD1. There are 14 residues in the CDR3. V lost 6 bases to trimming and J lost 1 base; unmatched junction nucleotides: 5. Germline CDR1 and CDR2: DFQATT and SNEGSKA (reference sequence). CDR3 bases: TGCAGTGCGAAATACAGGGGGTCTGGAAACACCATATATTTT. It codes for CSAKYRGSGNTIYF.

At least ten counts were recorded for this clonotype. This chain connects TRBV20-1 to TRBJ2-3, with 12 positions matching TRBD2. The CDR3 loop spans 15 amino acids. Germline V gene sequence: CDR1 DFQATT, CDR2 SNEGSKA (reference sequence). V dropped 3 bases and J dropped 3; count of bases not matched to a gene: 4. The CDR3 loop is CSASSTSGGTDTQYF. CDR3 nucleotides: TGCAGTGCTAGTTCTACTAGCGGGGGGACAGATACGCAGTATTTT.

In this sample, this clonotype turned up many times. The V and J genes are TRBV27 and TRBJ1-6; D is unclear. Trimming stripped 6 bases from V and 7 bases from J, with 7 bases between. Germline CDR1 reads MNHEY; CDR2 reads SMNVEV (reference sequence). The CDR3 has 12 residues. The CDR3: CASRDQNSPLHF. Here the CDR3 DNA reads TGTGCCAGCAGGGACCAAAATTCACCCCTCCACTTT.

The chain recombines TRBV20-1 with TRBJ2-7; a possible D gene is TRBD2 (5 bases). The CDR3 is made up of 13 amino acids. CDR1 is DFQATT and CDR2 is SNEGSKA in the germline V gene (reference sequence). V dropped 3 bases and J dropped 5 bases, with 14 bases sitting between them. This CDR3 is CSASPGEPNEQYF. In nucleotides, the CDR3 is TGCAGTGCTAGCCCCGGGGAACCCAACGAGCAGTACTTC.